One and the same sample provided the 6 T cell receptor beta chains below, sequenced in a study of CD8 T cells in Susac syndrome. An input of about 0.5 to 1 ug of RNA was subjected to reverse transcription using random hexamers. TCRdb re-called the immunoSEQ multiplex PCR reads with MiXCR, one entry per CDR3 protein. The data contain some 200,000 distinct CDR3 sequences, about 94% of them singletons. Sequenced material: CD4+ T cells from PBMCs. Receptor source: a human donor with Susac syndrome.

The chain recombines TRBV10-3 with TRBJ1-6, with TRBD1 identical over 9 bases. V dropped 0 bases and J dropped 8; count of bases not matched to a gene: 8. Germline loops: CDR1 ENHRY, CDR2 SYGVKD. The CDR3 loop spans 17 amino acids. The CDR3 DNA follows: TGTGCCATCAGTGAGTCGTCGCCGGGACAGGGTTATTCACCCCTCCACTTT. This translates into CAISESSPGQGYSPLHF.

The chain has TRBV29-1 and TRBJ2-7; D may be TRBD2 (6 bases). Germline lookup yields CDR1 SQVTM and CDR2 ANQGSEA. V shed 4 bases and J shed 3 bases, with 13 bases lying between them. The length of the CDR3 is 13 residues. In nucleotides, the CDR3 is TGCAGCGTTGCTTTGCTCGGGGGCTACGAGCAGTACTTC. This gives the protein CSVALLGGYEQYF.

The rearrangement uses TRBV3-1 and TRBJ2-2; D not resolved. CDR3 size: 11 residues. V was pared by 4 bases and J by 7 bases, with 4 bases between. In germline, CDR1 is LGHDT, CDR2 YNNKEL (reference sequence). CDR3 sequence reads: CASSRGGELFF. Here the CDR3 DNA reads TGTGCCAGCAGCCGGGGCGGGGAGCTGTTTTTT.

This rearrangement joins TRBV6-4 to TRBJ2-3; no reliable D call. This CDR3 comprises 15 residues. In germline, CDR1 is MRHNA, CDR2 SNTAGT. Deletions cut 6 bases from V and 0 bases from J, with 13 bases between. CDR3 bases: TGTGCCAGCAGCGAAGATCCGACTAGCACAGATACGCAGTATTTT. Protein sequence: CASSEDPTSTDTQYF.

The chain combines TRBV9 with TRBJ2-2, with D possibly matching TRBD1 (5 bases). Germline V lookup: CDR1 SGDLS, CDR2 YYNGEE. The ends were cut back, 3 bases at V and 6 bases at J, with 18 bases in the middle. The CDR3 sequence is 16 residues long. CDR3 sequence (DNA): TGTGCCAGCAGCGGGTTACAGGTGGGGATCGCCGGGGAGCTGTTTTTT. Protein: CASSGLQVGIAGELFF.

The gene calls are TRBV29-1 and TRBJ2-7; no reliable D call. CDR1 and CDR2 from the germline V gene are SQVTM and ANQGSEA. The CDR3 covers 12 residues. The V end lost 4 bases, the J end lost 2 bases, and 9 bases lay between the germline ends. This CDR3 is CSVGLPAYEQYF. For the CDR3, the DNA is TGCAGCGTTGGTCTCCCCGCCTACGAGCAGTACTTC.